This passage covers 9 T cell receptor beta chains from one sample sequenced in a study of blood T cell repertoires in COVID-19. Using immunoSEQ multiplex PCR, the repertoire was profiled, and TCRdb retains in-frame clones only, with some absent. The table lists about 220,000 clones, 65% to 85% of them singletons, with around 2.7% in the top ten. The sequenced sample consisted of peripheral blood. These receptors all come from a woman aged 25-40 years who had recovered from COVID-19.

The chain recombines TRBV19 with TRBJ1-5; a possible D gene is TRBD1 (5 bases). Germline CDR1 reads LNHDA; CDR2 reads SQIVND (reference sequence). The CDR3 covers 13 residues. Trimming cost V 7 bases and J 3 bases, with 10 bases left between them. The CDR3 is CASMGQFNQPQHF. The DNA of the CDR3 is TGTGCCAGTATGGGGCAGTTCAATCAGCCCCAGCATTTT.

V gene TRBV14 combines with J gene TRBJ2-1, with TRBD2 identical over 7 bases. This CDR3 region has 16 residues. Trimming removed 0 bases from V and 0 bases from J; junction bases left unmatched: 2. Germline-derived CDR1 and CDR2 are SGHDN and FVKESK. This CDR3 reads CASSQDRGSSYNEQFF. The CDR3 nucleotides read TGTGCCAGCAGCCAAGATCGCGGGAGCTCCTACAATGAGCAGTTCTTC. Filled out from reference TRBV14 and TRBJ2-1, the complete variable domain reads EAGVTQFPSHSVIEKGQTVTLRCDPISGHDNLYWYRRVMGKEIKFLLHFVKESKQDESGMPNNRFLAERTGGTYSTLKVQPAELEDSGVYFCASSQDRGSSYNEQFFGPGTRLTVL.

This sequence joins TRBV2 and TRBJ1-2, with 10 bases identical to TRBD1. The ends lost 9 bases at V and 6 bases at J; junction bases unmatched: 10. This CDR3 region has 14 residues. The V gene's germline CDR1 is SNHLY and CDR2 FYNNEI. The CDR3 nucleotides are TGTGCCAGTGACCGGACAGGGGGGGTAGATGGCTACACCTTC. It specifies CASDRTGGVDGYTF.

The V call is TRBV18, the J call TRBJ2-5, with D possibly being TRBD1 (6 bases). Germline V gene sequence: CDR1 KGHSH, CDR2 LQKENI. The V end was cut by 4 bases, the J end by 2 bases, with 8 bases between. The CDR3 loop spans 13 amino acids. The CDR3 loop reads CASSLGQQETQYF. The CDR3 coding sequence is TGTGCCAGCTCACTCGGACAGCAAGAGACCCAGTACTTC.

The chain links TRBV19 to TRBJ2-1, with TRBD2 matching 7 bases. CDR1 and CDR2 from the germline V gene are LNHDA and SQIVND (reference sequence). V shed 4 bases and J 7 bases; nucleotides not matched to a gene: 10. This CDR3 is built from 15 residues. CDR3 sequence reads: CASSTPSGSTNEQFF. For the CDR3, the DNA is TGTGCCAGTAGTACCCCTAGCGGCTCTACTAATGAGCAGTTCTTC.

The rearrangement uses TRBV24-1 and TRBJ1-2; 7 bases line up with TRBD1. The V gene's germline CDR1 is KGHDR and CDR2 SFDVKD. V lost 5 bases to trimming and J lost 5 bases; unmatched junction nucleotides: 4. This CDR3 is built from 13 residues. CDR3 coding DNA: TGTGCCACCAGTGTGGGACAGAGTTATGGCTACACCTTC. It specifies CATSVGQSYGYTF.

V gene TRBV11-3 combines with J gene TRBJ1-2; 10 bases match TRBD1. Germline-derived CDR1 and CDR2 are SGHNT and YENEEA. V lost 0 bases, J lost 8 bases, and 6 bases stayed unmatched. The CDR3 extends over 15 amino acids. The CDR3 sequence: CASSLERDRGQGYTF. The CDR3 DNA is TGTGCCAGCAGCTTAGAAAGGGACAGGGGCCAGGGCTACACCTTC.

The chain joins TRBV28 to TRBJ1-2; TRBD1 agrees at 7 bases. With 7 bases clipped from V and 4 bases from J, the junction kept 6 bases outside the gene matches. Germline CDR1 reads MDHEN; CDR2 reads SYDVKM. The length of the CDR3 is 13 residues. For the CDR3, the DNA is TGTGCCAGCAATGGGGGACAGATCTATGGCTACACCTTC. Translating it yields CASNGGQIYGYTF.

V usage is TRBV5-6 and J usage is TRBJ1-1, with D perhaps TRBD1 (5 bases). The CDR3 consists of 14 residues. V shed 4 bases and J shed 0 bases, with 10 bases lying between them. Germline lookup yields CDR1 SGHDT and CDR2 YYEEEE. The CDR3 loop reads CASSPQGMNTEAFF. In nucleotides, the CDR3 is TGTGCCAGCAGCCCGCAGGGAATGAACACTGAAGCTTTCTTT.